The rows below give T cell receptor beta chains drawn from one sample of a study of CD8 T cells in ankylosing spondylitis. In TCRdb, the 5' RACE reads were re-called with MiXCR into one record per CDR3 protein. This repertoire shows around 490,000 distinct CDR3 sequences, over 4% found once; its top ten account for under 4.5%. Sequenced material: blood, either unsorted or a sorted T cell fraction (not recorded which). These receptors all stem from a male donor with ankylosing spondylitis. Each CDR3 is given with its conserved first and last residue. The order of the fields is D gene, clone size, CDR3 length, V gene, J gene, CDR3 protein, CDR3 DNA. The D gene is left open where the match is weak. A row's size may be missing; if present it is once, few, many or a size class.

>TRBD1|many|16|TRBV20-1|TRBJ1-2
CSARGQGMSFNYGYTF
TGCAGTGCTAGGGGACAGGGTATGTCGTTTAACTATGGCTACACCTTC
>TRBD2|few|16|TRBV28|TRBJ2-3
CASSLFQRDRTITQYF
TGTGCCAGCAGTTTATTCCAGCGGGATCGGACCATTACGCAGTATTTT
>-|many|14|TRBV5-5|TRBJ1-5
CASSSGPSNQPQHF
TGTGCCAGCAGCTCGGGACCGAGCAATCAGCCCCAGCATTTT
>TRBD1|many|14|TRBV5-1|TRBJ2-7
CASSPGWDSYEQYF
TGCGCCAGCAGCCCGGGCTGGGACAGCTACGAGCAGTACTTC
>TRBD1|many|17|TRBV10-3|TRBJ1-4
CAISESGGGQGTEKLFF
TGTGCCATCAGTGAGTCAGGAGGTGGACAGGGAACTGAAAAACTGTTTTTT
>-|-|14|TRBV11-2|TRBJ1-4
CASSRQILSEKLFF
TGTGCCAGCAGCCGACAGATACTAAGTGAAAAACTGTTTTTT
>-|many|15|TRBV7-6|TRBJ1-4
CASSLAWGVNEKLFF
TGTGCCAGCAGCTTAGCTTGGGGAGTTAATGAAAAACTGTTTTTT
>-|-|14|TRBV4-3|TRBJ1-1
CASSQDYWGSEAFF
TGCGCCAGCAGCCAAGACTACTGGGGCTCTGAAGCTTTCTTT
>-|many|13|TRBV10-3|TRBJ1-2
CAISEEPYYGYTF
TGTGCCATCAGTGAGGAACCGTACTATGGCTACACCTTC
>TRBD1|many|13|TRBV28|TRBJ1-1
CASSSPDRVEAFF
TGTGCCAGCAGTTCGCCGGACAGGGTTGAAGCTTTCTTT
>TRBD1|many|15|TRBV14|TRBJ2-2
CASSHDRGNTGELFF
TGTGCCAGCAGCCATGACAGGGGGAACACCGGGGAGCTGTTTTTT
>-|-|15|TRBV5-1|TRBJ1-1
CTSSLGREVNTDAFF
TGCACCAGCAGCTTGGGACGGGAAGTGAACACTGACGCTTTCTTT
>-|many|18|TRBV11-2|TRBJ2-3
CASSLLLAAALPFDTQYF
TGTGCCAGCAGCTTACTCTTAGCAGCCGCCCTTCCATTTGATACGCAGTATTTT
>-|many|14|TRBV7-9|TRBJ1-1
CASSLAEGGSEAFF
TGTGCCAGCAGCTTGGCGGAGGGGGGCTCTGAAGCTTTCTTT
>-|-|14|TRBV4-3|TRBJ1-1
CASSPVGRFAEAFF
TGCGCCAGCAGCCCGGTGGGTCGCTTCGCTGAAGCTTTCTTT
>-|many|12|TRBV10-3|TRBJ1-1
CAIGAVNTEAFF
TGTGCCATCGGGGCGGTGAACACTGAAGCTTTCTTT
>-|many|16|TRBV20-1|TRBJ2-7
CSTTGTHDSSSYEQYF
TGCAGTACTACCGGGACTCACGACTCCAGCTCCTACGAGCAGTACTTC
>-|many|16|TRBV7-2|TRBJ2-5
CASSSTIGPIQETQYF
TGTGCCAGCAGCTCTACCATCGGGCCGATCCAAGAGACCCAGTACTTC
>-|few|16|TRBV5-1|TRBJ2-2
CASSLLAPPNTGELFF
TGCGCCAGCAGCTTGCTCGCACCGCCGAACACCGGGGAGCTGTTTTTT
>-|many|15|TRBV6-5|TRBJ1-4
CASSYKASTNEKLFF
TGTGCCAGCAGTTATAAGGCCTCAACTAATGAAAAACTGTTTTTT
>-|many|13|TRBV7-9|TRBJ1-5
CASSWDTDQPQHF
TGTGCCAGCAGCTGGGACACCGATCAGCCCCAGCATTTT
>-|many|14|TRBV3-1|TRBJ1-1
CASSQGSLNTEAFF
TGTGCCAGCAGCCAAGGAAGCCTGAACACTGAAGCTTTCTTT
>-|many|14|TRBV7-2|TRBJ2-5
CASSFLGLPTTQYF
TGTGCCAGCAGCTTCCTGGGTCTCCCAACGACCCAGTACTTC
>TRBD2|-|16|TRBV14|TRBJ2-1
CASSQEWPSGSNEQFF
TGTGCCAGCAGCCAAGAGTGGCCTAGCGGGAGTAATGAGCAGTTCTTC
>-|-|14|TRBV5-1|TRBJ1-1
CASSLRPEDTEAFF
TGCGCCAGCAGCTTGAGGCCTGAGGACACTGAAGCTTTCTTT
>-|many|11|TRBV29-1|TRBJ1-2
CSVVRDAGYTF
TGCAGCGTTGTCCGCGATGCTGGCTACACCTTC
>-|few|14|TRBV4-3|TRBJ2-1
CASSQPEGGGEQFF
TGCGCCAGCAGCCAACCCGAAGGGGGGGGTGAGCAGTTCTTC
>TRBD2|few|15|TRBV28|TRBJ2-7
CASSQMTSGGYEQYF
TGTGCCAGCAGTCAAATGACTAGCGGGGGCTACGAGCAGTACTTC
>-|many|13|TRBV20-1|TRBJ1-5
CSAYVEENQPQHF
TGCAGTGCATACGTGGAGGAGAATCAGCCCCAGCATTTT
>-|-|14|TRBV4-3|TRBJ2-3
CASSQDKNTDTQYF
TGCGCCAGCAGCCAAGATAAGAACACAGATACGCAGTATTTT
>-|many|14|TRBV6-5|TRBJ2-3
CASSYGTLTDTQYF
TGTGCCAGCAGTTACGGGACTCTCACAGATACGCAGTATTTT
>TRBD2|many|16|TRBV2|TRBJ2-7
CASSEPAGGSSYEQYF
TGTGCCAGCAGCGAACCAGCGGGGGGGAGCTCCTACGAGCAGTACTTC
>TRBD1|few|13|TRBV20-1|TRBJ2-7
CSARVGRGREQYF
TGCAGTGCTAGAGTAGGCAGGGGGCGTGAGCAGTACTTC
>-|many|14|TRBV4-3|TRBJ1-4
CASSQGQRDEKLFF
TGCGCCAGCAGCCAAGGACAGCGGGATGAAAAACTGTTTTTT
>-|many|15|TRBV6-1|TRBJ1-4
CASSEWLATNEKLFF
TGTGCCAGCAGTGAATGGCTGGCAACTAATGAAAAACTGTTTTTT
>-|many|15|TRBV7-2|TRBJ2-7
CASSLAWQHSYEQYF
TGTGCCAGCAGCTTAGCTTGGCAACACTCCTACGAGCAGTACTTC
>TRBD2|many|15|TRBV5-1|TRBJ2-1
CASSTLAGGPGEQFF
TGCGCCAGCAGCACACTAGCGGGAGGGCCTGGGGAGCAGTTCTTC
>-|many|15|TRBV29-1|TRBJ2-7
CSVEGRGGSPYEQYF
TGCAGCGTTGAAGGTAGGGGGGGCTCCCCCTACGAGCAGTACTTC
>TRBD2|-|17|TRBV4-1|TRBJ2-5
CASSQGSIAGGGETQYF
TGCGCCAGCAGCCAAGGTTCCATAGCGGGAGGGGGAGAGACCCAGTACTTC
>-|many|13|TRBV10-3|TRBJ2-2
CAQRADNTGELFF
TGTGCCCAGAGAGCAGATAACACCGGGGAGCTGTTTTTT
>TRBD1|many|15|TRBV10-3|TRBJ2-5
CAIRNRQGGQETQYF
TGTGCCATCAGGAACAGACAGGGGGGCCAAGAGACCCAGTACTTC
>-|many|15|TRBV4-3|TRBJ2-5
CASSQGTVKGQTQYF
TGCGCCAGCAGCCAGGGCACCGTAAAGGGGCAGACCCAGTACTTC